This TCR beta chain was identified during a study of blood T cell repertoires in COVID-19. Overall study: Some COVID-19 samples were acute and others convalescent; all came from the United States, Italy and Spain. In each case, the material was cDNA or gDNA derived from T cells, B-cell-depleted T cells, or PBMCs.

V lost 4 bases and J lost 2, with 17 bases in between. The CDR3 extends over 16 amino acids. Germline values: CDR1 MRHNA, CDR2 SNTAGT. As handled by the study authors: Estimated nucleated cell counts came from reference gene primer amplification. The table came from immunoSEQ multiplex PCR; TCRdb's copy has only in-frame clones and leaves some out. D and trimming were read from the DNA, whereas the V and J calls and clone size are those reported in that table. The sample carries about 280,000 clones, about nine tenths recorded once. This TCR came from a woman aged 50 to 60 who had recovered from COVID-19. Sequenced sample: peripheral blood. The chain recombines TRBV6-4 with TRBJ1-2; D is undetermined. The CDR3: CASSVRWQAWNYGYTF. The CDR3 region has the DNA TGTGCCAGCAGTGTCCGTTGGCAGGCATGGAACTATGGCTACACCTTC.